This entry describes one TCR beta chain. What it binds is not known. The data were taken from a study of spatial heterogeneity in lung cancer. Study in general: Each time, sequencing found more beta-chain sequences than alpha-chain sequences.

A distinct unique molecular identifier was carried by each TCR cDNA molecule. TCRdb reprocessed the 5' RACE reads with MiXCR, giving one entry per CDR3 protein. Among roughly 15,000 distinct CDR3 sequences listed, 4.7% were seen once. Time point reported: sample taken at primary tumor resection. Without sorting, whole RNA was sequenced from tumor, nontumor lung or frozen PBMC. Findings and limits, study-wide: In tumors, expanded intratumoral alpha and beta TCR counts tracked mutation counts. Approximately 7.1% of tumor T cells for alpha chains and approximately 13% for beta chains were estimated to be covered.

The CDR3 has 13 amino acids. Trimming removed 3 bases from V and 11 bases from J, with 13 bases in between. Germline V gene lookup returns CDR1 SGHAT and CDR2 FQNNGV. The chain recombines TRBV11-2 with TRBJ1-4; D call uncertain. The receptor comes from a female donor with early-stage non-small cell lung cancer. The sequencing here drew on lung tumor tissue, taken at surgery. CDR3 DNA sequence: TGTGCCAGCAGCTTGATGACCGGAGGCAAACTGTTTTTT. Protein: CASSLMTGGKLFF. The entire variable domain, with the rest obtained from reference TRBV11-2 and TRBJ1-4, is as follows: EAGVAQSPRYKIIEKRQSVAFWCNPISGHATLYWYQQILGQGPKLLIQFQNNGVVDDSQLPKDRFSAERLKGVDSTLKIQPAKLEDSAVYLCASSLMTGGKLFFGSGTQLSVL.